This TCR beta chain was identified during a study of cytomegalovirus exposure and HLA in healthy donors. Points from the study as a whole: Presence/absence analyses took donor sequencing depth as roughly uniform.

PCR primers comprised 60 Vbeta and 13 Jbeta primers. Libraries were prepared by immunoSEQ multiplex PCR; TCRdb keeps only in-frame clonotypes and omits some of them. This sample's table has about 64,000 clones. The junction had 6 bases not matched to a gene; V was cut back by 1 base and J by 4 bases. This CDR3 region has 15 residues. Germline values: CDR1 LNHDA, CDR2 SQIVND (reference sequence). As to this clone: Antigen unknown.

V and J are TRBV19 and TRBJ2-5; 7 bases fit TRBD2. The sample consisted of PBMCs. The clonotype was recovered from a woman aged 18-35 years in good health and CMV-seronegative. CDR3: CASSIGPTGGETQYF. DNA for the CDR3: TGTGCCAGTAGTATAGGCCCTACGGGAGGAGAGACCCAGTACTTC.